This TCR beta chain was identified during a study of blood T cell repertoires in COVID-19. Participants were aged about 18 to 89 years from about two dozen US areas. A few counts support this clone. Using immunoSEQ multiplex PCR, the repertoire was profiled, and TCRdb retains in-frame clones only, with some absent. This sample carries about 250,000 clones, approximately 90% of them seen once, and the ten largest clones take approximately 1.6%. The TCR was taken from a man between 40 and 49 years old who had recovered from COVID-19. Sequencing was carried out using PBMCs or T cells enriched from blood (not recorded which).

CDR3 sequence: CASRAGGSYNEQFF. The CDR3 DNA reads as TGTGCCAGCAGGGCGGGAGGGTCCTACAATGAGCAGTTCTTC. V is TRBV7-8 and J is TRBJ2-1; 9 bases are a match to TRBD2. The CDR3 runs 14 residues. CDR1 is SGHVS, CDR2 FQNEAQ, per germline. Trimming at V came to 6 bases and at J to 1 base, leaving 1 base not matched to a gene.